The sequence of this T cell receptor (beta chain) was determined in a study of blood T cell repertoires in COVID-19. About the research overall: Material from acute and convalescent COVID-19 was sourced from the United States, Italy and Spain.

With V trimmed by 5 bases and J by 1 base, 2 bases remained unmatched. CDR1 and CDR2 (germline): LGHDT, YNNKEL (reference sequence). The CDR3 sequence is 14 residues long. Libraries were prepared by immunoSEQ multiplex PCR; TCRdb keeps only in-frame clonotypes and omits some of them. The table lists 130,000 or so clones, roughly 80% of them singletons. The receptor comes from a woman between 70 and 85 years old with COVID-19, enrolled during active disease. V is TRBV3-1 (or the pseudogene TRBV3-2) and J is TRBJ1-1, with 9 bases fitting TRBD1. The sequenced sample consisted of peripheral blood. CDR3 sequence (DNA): TGTGCCAGCAGCACGGACAGGGGGAACACTGAAGCTTTCTTT. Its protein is CASSTDRGNTEAFF.